The subject of this entry is one TCR beta chain. This CDR3 is also generated by other DNA sequences in the sample. This entry comes from a study of preoperative IRX-2 immunotherapy in early breast cancer. Trimming took off 4 bases at V and 1 base at J, with 11 bases between the two ends. Germline loops: CDR1 SGHRS, CDR2 YFSETQ. The CDR3 length is 14 residues. Noted treatment: preoperative locoregional IRX-2 cytokine immunotherapy. This phase Ib study tested locoregional IRX-2 cytokine immunotherapy given before surgery. Sequencing was performed with immunoSEQ multiplex PCR; in TCRdb, only in-frame clones are kept and a portion is missing. The repertoire has about 7,700 clones, 65% to 85% of them found once; the top ten carry roughly 17%.

Material: tumor tissue, obtained after IRX-2 immunotherapy. The rearrangement joins TRBV5-1 to TRBJ1-1; D may be TRBD1 (5 bases). The sequence derives from a human donor with breast cancer. The CDR3 spells CASSLSTENTEAFF. CDR3 bases: TGCGCCAGCAGCCTATCGACAGAGAACACTGAAGCTTTCTTT.